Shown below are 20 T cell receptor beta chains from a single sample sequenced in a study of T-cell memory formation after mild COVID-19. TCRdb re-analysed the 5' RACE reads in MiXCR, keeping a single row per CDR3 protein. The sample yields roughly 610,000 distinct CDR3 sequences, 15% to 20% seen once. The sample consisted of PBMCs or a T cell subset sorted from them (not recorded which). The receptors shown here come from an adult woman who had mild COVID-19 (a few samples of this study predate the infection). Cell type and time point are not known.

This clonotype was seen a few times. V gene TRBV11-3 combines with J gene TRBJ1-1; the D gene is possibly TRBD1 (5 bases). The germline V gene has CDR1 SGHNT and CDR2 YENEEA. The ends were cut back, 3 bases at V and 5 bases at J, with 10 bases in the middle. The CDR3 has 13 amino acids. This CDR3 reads CASSLSQGTEAFF. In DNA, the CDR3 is TGTGCCAGCAGCTTGAGCCAGGGAACTGAAGCTTTCTTT.

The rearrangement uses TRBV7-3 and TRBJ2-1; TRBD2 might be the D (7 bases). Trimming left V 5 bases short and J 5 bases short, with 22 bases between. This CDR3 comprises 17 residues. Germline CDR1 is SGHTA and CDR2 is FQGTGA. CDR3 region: CASSPTLRRGRDNEQFF. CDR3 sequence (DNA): TGTGCCAGCAGCCCTACTTTAAGGCGGGGGCGGGACAATGAGCAGTTCTTC.

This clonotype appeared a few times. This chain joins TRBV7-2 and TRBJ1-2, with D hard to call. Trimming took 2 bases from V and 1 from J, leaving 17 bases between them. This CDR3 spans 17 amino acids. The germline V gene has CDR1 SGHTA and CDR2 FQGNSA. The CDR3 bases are TGTGCCAGCAGCTTACCGGCCGGGATCACCTTTAACTATGGCTACACCTTC. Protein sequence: CASSLPAGITFNYGYTF.

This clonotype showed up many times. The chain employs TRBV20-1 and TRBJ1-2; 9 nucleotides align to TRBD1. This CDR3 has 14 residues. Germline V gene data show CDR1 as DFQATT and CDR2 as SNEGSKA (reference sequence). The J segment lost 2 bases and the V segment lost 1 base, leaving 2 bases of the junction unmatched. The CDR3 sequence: CSARAGTGNYGYTF. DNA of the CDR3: TGCAGTGCTAGAGCCGGGACAGGGAACTATGGCTACACCTTC.

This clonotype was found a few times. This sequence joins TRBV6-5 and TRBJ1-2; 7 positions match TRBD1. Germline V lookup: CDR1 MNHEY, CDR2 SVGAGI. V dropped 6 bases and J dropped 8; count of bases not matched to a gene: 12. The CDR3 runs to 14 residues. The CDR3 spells CASRTYGTVRGYTF. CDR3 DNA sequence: TGTGCCAGCAGGACCTATGGGACAGTCCGAGGCTACACCTTC.

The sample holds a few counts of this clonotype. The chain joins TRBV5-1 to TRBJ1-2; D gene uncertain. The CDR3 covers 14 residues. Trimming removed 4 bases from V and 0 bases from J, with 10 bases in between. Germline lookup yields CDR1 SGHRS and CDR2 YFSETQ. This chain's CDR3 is CASSGRISNYGYTF. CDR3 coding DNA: TGCGCCAGCAGCGGCAGGATTTCTAACTATGGCTACACCTTC. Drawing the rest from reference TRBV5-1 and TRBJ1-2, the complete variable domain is KAGVTQTPRYLIKTRGQQVTLSCSPISGHRSVSWYQQTPGQGLQFLFEYFSETQRNKGNFPGRFSGRQFSNSRSEMNVSTLELGDSALYLCASSGRISNYGYTFGSGTRLTVV.

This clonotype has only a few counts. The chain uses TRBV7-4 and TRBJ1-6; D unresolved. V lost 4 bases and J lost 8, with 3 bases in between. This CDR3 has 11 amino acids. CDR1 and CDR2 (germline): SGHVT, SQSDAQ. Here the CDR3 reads CASSWHSPLHF. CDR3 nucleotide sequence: TGTGCCAGCAGCTGGCATTCACCCCTCCACTTT.

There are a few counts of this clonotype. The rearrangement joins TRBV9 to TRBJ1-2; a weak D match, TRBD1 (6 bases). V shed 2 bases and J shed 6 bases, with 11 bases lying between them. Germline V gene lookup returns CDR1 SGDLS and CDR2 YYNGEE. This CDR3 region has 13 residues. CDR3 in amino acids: CASSVGGADGYTF. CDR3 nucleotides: TGTGCCAGCAGCGTGGGGGGGGCGGATGGCTACACCTTC.

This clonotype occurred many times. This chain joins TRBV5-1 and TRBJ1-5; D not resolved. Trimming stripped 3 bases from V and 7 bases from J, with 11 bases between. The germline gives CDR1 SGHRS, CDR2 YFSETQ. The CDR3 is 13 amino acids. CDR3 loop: CASSYDPGQPQHF. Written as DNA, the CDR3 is TGCGCCAGCAGCTACGACCCTGGGCAGCCCCAGCATTTT.

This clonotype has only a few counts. The CDR3, as DNA: TGTGCCAGCTCACCGGTGAATCGAGAGCAGTACTTC. It is translated as CASSPVNREQYF. The rearrangement joins TRBV18 to TRBJ2-7; D is undetermined. The V gene's germline CDR1 is KGHSH and CDR2 LQKENI. This CDR3 has 12 amino acids. Trimming took off 3 bases at V and 7 bases at J, with 10 bases between the two ends.

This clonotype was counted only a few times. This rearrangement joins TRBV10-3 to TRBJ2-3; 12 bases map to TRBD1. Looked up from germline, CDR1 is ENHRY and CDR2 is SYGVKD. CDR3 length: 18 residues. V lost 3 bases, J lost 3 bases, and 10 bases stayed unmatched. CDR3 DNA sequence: TGTGCCATCAGTGATCCGGGACAGGGGGCTTTCCTTACAGATACGCAGTATTTT. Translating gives CAISDPGQGAFLTDTQYF.

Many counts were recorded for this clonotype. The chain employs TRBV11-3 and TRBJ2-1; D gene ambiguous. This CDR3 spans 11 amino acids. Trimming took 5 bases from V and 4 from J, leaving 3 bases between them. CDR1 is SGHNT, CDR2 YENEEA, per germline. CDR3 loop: CASSAYNEQFF. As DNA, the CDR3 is TGTGCCAGCAGCGCGTACAATGAGCAGTTCTTC.

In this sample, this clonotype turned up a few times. CDR3 protein: CASSSKRTGPSYNEQFF. The CDR3 nucleotides read TGTGCCAGCAGCAGTAAACGGACAGGGCCTAGCTACAATGAGCAGTTCTTC. The chain is built from TRBV5-6 and TRBJ2-1, with 8 bases aligning to TRBD1. V dropped 4 bases and J dropped 3; count of bases not matched to a gene: 12. This CDR3 region has 17 residues. Germline values: CDR1 SGHDT, CDR2 YYEEEE.

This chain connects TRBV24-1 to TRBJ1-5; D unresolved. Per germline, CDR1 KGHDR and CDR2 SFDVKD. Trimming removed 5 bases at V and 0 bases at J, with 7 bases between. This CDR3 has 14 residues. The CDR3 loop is CATSVQDSNQPQHF. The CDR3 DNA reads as TGTGCCACCAGTGTACAAGATAGCAATCAGCCCCAGCATTTT.

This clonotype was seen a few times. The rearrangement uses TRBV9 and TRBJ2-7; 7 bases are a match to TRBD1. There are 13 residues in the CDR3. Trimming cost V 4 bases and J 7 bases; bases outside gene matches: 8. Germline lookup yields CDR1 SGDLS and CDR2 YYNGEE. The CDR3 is CASSTEGAREQYF. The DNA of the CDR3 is TGTGCCAGCAGCACTGAGGGGGCGAGGGAGCAGTACTTC.

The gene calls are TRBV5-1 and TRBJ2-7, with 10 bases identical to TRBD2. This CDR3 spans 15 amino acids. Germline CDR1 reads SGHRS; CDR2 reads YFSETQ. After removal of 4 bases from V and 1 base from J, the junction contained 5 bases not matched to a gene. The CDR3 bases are TGCGCCAGCAGCCGGACTAGCGGCTTATCCTACGAGCAGTACTTC. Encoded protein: CASSRTSGLSYEQYF.

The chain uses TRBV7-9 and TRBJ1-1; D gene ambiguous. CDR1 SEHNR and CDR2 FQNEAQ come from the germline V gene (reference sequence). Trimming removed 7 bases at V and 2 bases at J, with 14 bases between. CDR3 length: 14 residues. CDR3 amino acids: CASIPPTPNTEAFF. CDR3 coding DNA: TGTGCCAGCATCCCCCCGACACCCAACACTGAAGCTTTCTTT.

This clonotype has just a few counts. The chain's CDR3 is CASSQESFPMLPDTQYF. DNA for the CDR3: TGTGCCAGCAGCCAAGAATCTTTTCCGATGCTCCCAGATACGCAGTATTTT. The chain couples TRBV14 to TRBJ2-3; D remains ambiguous. Germline lookup yields CDR1 SGHDN and CDR2 FVKESK. This CDR3 has 17 residues. The V end was cut by 0 bases, the J end by 4 bases, with 17 bases between.

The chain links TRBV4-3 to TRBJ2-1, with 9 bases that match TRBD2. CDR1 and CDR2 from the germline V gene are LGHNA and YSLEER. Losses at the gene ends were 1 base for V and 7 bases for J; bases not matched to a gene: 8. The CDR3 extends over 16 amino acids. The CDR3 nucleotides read TGCGCCAGCAGCCAAGGACTAGCGGCAGTGGGGAATGAGCAGTTCTTC. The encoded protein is CASSQGLAAVGNEQFF.

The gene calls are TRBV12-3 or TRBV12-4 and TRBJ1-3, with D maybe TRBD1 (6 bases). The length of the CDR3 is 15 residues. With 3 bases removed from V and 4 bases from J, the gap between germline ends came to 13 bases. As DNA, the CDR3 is TGTGCCAGCAGTTTGTGGGGGCCTTCGGGAAACACCATATATTTT. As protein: CASSLWGPSGNTIYF.